Listed below are T cell receptor beta chains from one sample, sequenced in a study of T cells after yellow fever vaccination. TCRdb passed the 5' RACE reads through MiXCR, listing each CDR3 protein once. Of tens of thousands of distinct CDR3 sequences listed, around 7.7% are singletons. The sample in question was CD8+ T cells sorted from PBMCs, obtained approximately 11 days after the first yellow fever vaccination. These receptors originate from a man between 18 and 29 years old who received the YFV17D yellow fever vaccine. CDR3s include the opening cysteine and the closing phenylalanine or tryptophan. The D gene is left open where the match is weak. Only part of the rows carry a size: once, few, many, or a class if the clone is expanded.

CDR3 length	clone size	J gene	V gene	D gene	CDR3 protein	CDR3 DNA
14	many	TRBJ2-3	TRBV20-1	TRBD2	CSSRRGDGTDTQYF	TGCAGTTCTCGGCGGGGGGATGGCACAGATACGCAGTATTTT
16	many	TRBJ2-2	TRBV29-1	TRBD2	CSVDERGPAETGELFF	TGCAGCGTTGACGAGCGGGGGCCCGCAGAAACCGGGGAGCTGTTTTTT
14	few	TRBJ2-2	TRBV5-1	NA	CASSPGSGTGELFF	TGCGCCAGCAGCCCGGGGAGTGGCACCGGGGAGCTGTTTTTT
15	few	TRBJ1-4	TRBV9	NA	CASTARGGANEKLFF	TGTGCCAGCACCGCCCGGGGGGGAGCGAATGAAAAACTGTTTTTT
13	many	TRBJ1-2	TRBV6-2/TRBV6-3	NA	CASSYGTAGFYTF	TGTGCCAGCAGTTACGGCACAGCTGGTTTCTACACCTTC
16	few	TRBJ2-2	TRBV7-9	TRBD1	CASSLPGTGSSRELFF	TGTGCCAGCAGCTTACCCGGGACAGGGAGTAGCCGGGAGCTGTTTTTT
13	many	TRBJ2-1	TRBV15	NA	CATSLSSYNEQFF	TGTGCCACCAGCCTGAGCTCCTACAATGAGCAGTTCTTC
14	many	TRBJ2-5	TRBV29-1	TRBD2	CSVDGLAGGETQYF	TGCAGCGTCGATGGACTAGCTGGAGGGGAGACCCAGTACTTC
15	many	TRBJ2-1	TRBV4-3	TRBD2	CASSLTSGLGNEQFF	TGCGCCAGCAGCTTGACTAGCGGCCTGGGAAATGAGCAGTTCTTC
19	NA	TRBJ2-2	TRBV3-1	NA	CASSQELHRDGKRSGELFF	TGTGCCAGCAGCCAAGAGCTGCATCGGGACGGAAAGCGCTCCGGGGAGCTGTTTTTT
16	many	TRBJ2-7	TRBV15	NA	CATSRDQVRTDYEQYF	TGTGCCACCAGCAGAGATCAAGTCCGGACAGACTACGAGCAGTACTTC
15	few	TRBJ2-7	TRBV11-1	NA	CASSQPVRFSYEQYF	TGTGCCAGCAGCCAACCCGTGAGATTCTCCTACGAGCAGTACTTC
14	NA	TRBJ2-1	TRBV19	NA	CASIGRGPFNEQFF	TGTGCCAGTATCGGGCGGGGACCCTTCAATGAGCAGTTCTTC
12	many	TRBJ2-7	TRBV10-3	NA	CAAWGGGHEQYF	TGTGCCGCCTGGGGCGGGGGCCACGAGCAGTACTTC
14	NA	TRBJ1-6	TRBV28	NA	CASSLSGARSPLHF	TGTGCCAGCAGTTTATCAGGGGCGCGTTCACCCCTCCACTTT
14	few	TRBJ1-3	TRBV7-6	NA	CASSLAPPGNTIYF	TGTGCCAGCAGCTTAGCCCCCCCTGGAAACACCATATATTTT
18	NA	TRBJ2-5	TRBV7-9	TRBD2	CASSPLELAGGRRETQYF	TGTGCCAGCAGCCCACTTGAACTAGCGGGGGGCCGCCGGGAGACCCAGTACTTC
14	few	TRBJ2-7	TRBV5-1	NA	CASSEGRASYEQYF	TGCGCCAGCAGCGAGGGACGGGCCTCCTACGAGCAGTACTTC
13	NA	TRBJ2-2	TRBV5-1	NA	CASSLEKTGELFF	TGCGCCAGCAGCTTGGAGAAGACCGGGGAGCTGTTTTTT
17	few	TRBJ2-2	TRBV6-5	TRBD1	CASSYCRDRGCTGELFF	TGTGCCAGCAGTTACTGCCGGGACAGGGGGTGTACCGGGGAGCTGTTTTTT
16	many	TRBJ2-1	TRBV13	TRBD2	CASSSGWGGSYNEQFF	TGTGCCAGCAGCTCAGGATGGGGGGGCTCCTACAATGAGCAGTTCTTC
15	many	TRBJ2-5	TRBV12-5	NA	CASGLVPENQETQYF	TGTGCTAGTGGTTTGGTACCCGAGAATCAAGAGACCCAGTACTTC
12	few	TRBJ1-5	TRBV13	NA	CASSQDNQPQHF	TGTGCCAGCAGCCAGGACAATCAGCCCCAGCATTTT
12	few	TRBJ2-3	TRBV19	NA	CASTNFADTQYF	TGTGCCAGTACGAATTTCGCGGATACGCAGTATTTT
12	many	TRBJ1-1	TRBV7-9	NA	CASSLRKGEAFF	TGTGCCAGCAGCTTACGCAAGGGTGAAGCTTTCTTT
13	many	TRBJ2-1	TRBV2	NA	CASSEGGWDEQFF	TGTGCCAGCAGTGAAGGAGGGTGGGATGAGCAGTTCTTC
12	many	TRBJ2-1	TRBV27	NA	CASMGVYNEQFF	TGTGCCAGCATGGGGGTCTACAATGAGCAGTTCTTC
17	few	TRBJ2-5	TRBV20-1	NA	CSARLTITWAPGSTQYF	TGCAGTGCTAGATTAACTATTACGTGGGCACCCGGGTCGACCCAGTACTTC
17	few	TRBJ2-4	TRBV9	TRBD1	CASSVERQGAFKNIQYF	TGTGCCAGCAGCGTAGAAAGACAGGGGGCATTCAAAAACATTCAGTACTTC